The clone carrying this T cell receptor (beta chain) has only a few counts. Its matching antigen is unknown. Clones were read by immunoSEQ multiplex PCR, and TCRdb kept only the in-frame ones, dropping some. The profile shows about 5,100 clones, 66% of them singletons. This record belongs to a study of OX40 agonist ivuxolimab in advanced cancers. The wider study: Therapy given before enrollment (anti-PD-1, anti-PD-L1 or anti-CTLA-4) was allowed, and roughly 42% had some. Partial responses occurred in Three dose-escalation patients, one with hepatocellular carcinoma and two with cutaneous melanoma.

General study results and limits: Antigen specificity remained undetermined for the expanded peripheral T cells.

The CDR3 sequence is 14 residues long. V lost 6 bases to trimming and J lost 9 bases, with 15 bases between them. Looked up from germline, CDR1 is MDHEN and CDR2 is SYDVKM. V is TRBV28 and J is TRBJ1-6; D may be TRBD1 (6 bases). The sample was CD4+ or CD8+ T cells sorted from blood, taken in a trial of the OX40 agonist ivuxolimab. The receptor was derived from an adult with an advanced solid tumor such as melanoma, head and neck, liver or kidney cancer. CDR3: CASSSTGIGSPLHF. In DNA form, the CDR3 reads TGTGCCAGCAGCTCAACAGGGATTGGTTCACCCCTCCACTTT.